Given below is one T cell receptor (beta chain) in context. This clonotype was seen more than once but under ten times. Which antigen it targets is not known. No per-base quality is available; no much larger clone lies one base away. This sample was included in a study of T cell repertoires in cytomegalovirus infection (dated by TCRdb to the late 2010s). The study in broad terms: Because public TCR beta signatures pointed to carriage of CMV infection together with the matching HLA type, the HLA type of each donor mattered for the analysis. General study outcomes and caveats: The ex vivo response was dominated by HLA-C-restricted CMV-specific TCR beta clonotypes, which also provided the single most frequent clonotype in two of eight donors. In both this cohort and an independent roughly 360-donor cohort, the cumulative frequency of public TCR beta family members distinguished carriers of CMV infection plus the relevant HLA type.

The germline V and J ends show losses of 10 bases and 3 bases respectively, and no gene match explains 10 bases of the junction. There are 15 amino acids in the CDR3, from cysteine to phenylalanine inclusive. Left in the record is the CDR3 DNA by itself, 45 bases read in frame from the first base. According to the germline V gene, CDR1 reads MNHNS and CDR2 reads SASEGT. Sequencer: Illumina HiSeq 1500. TCRdb reprocessed the public reads (quality trimming at Q25 with fastp, clone calling with MiXCR) and kept in-frame beta chains. Rows with a matching CDR3 protein are joined into one entry that keeps the most common DNA and genes. Recorded for this sample are around 550,000 distinct CDR3 sequences; roughly 29% of them occurred a single time. The ten largest clones capture around 14% of the sample.

The sequenced material came from PBMCs. This TCR was recovered from a human donor in good health (CMV status not recorded). Some clones in this sample may be carry-over from other donors' samples. The chain uses TRBV6-1 and TRBJ2-2, and TRBD2 matches 8 of the central bases. The DNA is TGTGCCACTCGAGGCACTAGCGGTTACACCGGGGAGCTGTTTTTT. Translation gives CATRGTSGYTGELFF.